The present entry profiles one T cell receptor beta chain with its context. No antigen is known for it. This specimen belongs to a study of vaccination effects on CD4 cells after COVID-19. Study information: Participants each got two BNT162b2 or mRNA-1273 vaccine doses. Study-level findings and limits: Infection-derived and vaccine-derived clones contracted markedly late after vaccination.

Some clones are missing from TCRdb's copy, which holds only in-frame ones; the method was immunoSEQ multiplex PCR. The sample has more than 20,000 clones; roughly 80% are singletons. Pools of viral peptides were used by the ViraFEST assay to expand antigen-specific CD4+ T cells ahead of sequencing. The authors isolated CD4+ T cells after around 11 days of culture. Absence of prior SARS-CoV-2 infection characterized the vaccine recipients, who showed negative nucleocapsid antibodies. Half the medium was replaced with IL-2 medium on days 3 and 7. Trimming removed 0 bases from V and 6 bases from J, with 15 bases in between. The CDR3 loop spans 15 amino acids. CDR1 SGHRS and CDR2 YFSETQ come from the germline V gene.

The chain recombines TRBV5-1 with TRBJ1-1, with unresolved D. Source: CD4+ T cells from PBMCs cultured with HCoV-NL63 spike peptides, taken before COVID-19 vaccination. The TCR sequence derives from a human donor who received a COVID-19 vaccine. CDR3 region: CASSLDPIGSAEAFF. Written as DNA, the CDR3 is TGCGCCAGCAGCTTGGACCCCATTGGTTCCGCTGAAGCTTTCTTT.